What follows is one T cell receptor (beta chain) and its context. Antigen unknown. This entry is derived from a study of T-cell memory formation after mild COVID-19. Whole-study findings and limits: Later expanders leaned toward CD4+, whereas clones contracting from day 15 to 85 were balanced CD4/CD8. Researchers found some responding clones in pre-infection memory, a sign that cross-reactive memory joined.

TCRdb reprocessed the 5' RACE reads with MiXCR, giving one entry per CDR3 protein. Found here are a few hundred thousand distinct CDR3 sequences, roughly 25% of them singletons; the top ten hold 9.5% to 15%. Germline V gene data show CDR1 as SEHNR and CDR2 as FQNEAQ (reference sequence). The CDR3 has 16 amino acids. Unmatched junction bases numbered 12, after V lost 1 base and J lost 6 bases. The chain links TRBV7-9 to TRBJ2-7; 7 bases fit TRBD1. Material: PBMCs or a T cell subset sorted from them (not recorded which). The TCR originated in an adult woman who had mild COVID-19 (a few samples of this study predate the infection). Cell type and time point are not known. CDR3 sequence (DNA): TGTGCCAGCAGCTTAGTGAACCACAGGGGAACGGGCGAGCAGTACTTC. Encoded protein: CASSLVNHRGTGEQYF.